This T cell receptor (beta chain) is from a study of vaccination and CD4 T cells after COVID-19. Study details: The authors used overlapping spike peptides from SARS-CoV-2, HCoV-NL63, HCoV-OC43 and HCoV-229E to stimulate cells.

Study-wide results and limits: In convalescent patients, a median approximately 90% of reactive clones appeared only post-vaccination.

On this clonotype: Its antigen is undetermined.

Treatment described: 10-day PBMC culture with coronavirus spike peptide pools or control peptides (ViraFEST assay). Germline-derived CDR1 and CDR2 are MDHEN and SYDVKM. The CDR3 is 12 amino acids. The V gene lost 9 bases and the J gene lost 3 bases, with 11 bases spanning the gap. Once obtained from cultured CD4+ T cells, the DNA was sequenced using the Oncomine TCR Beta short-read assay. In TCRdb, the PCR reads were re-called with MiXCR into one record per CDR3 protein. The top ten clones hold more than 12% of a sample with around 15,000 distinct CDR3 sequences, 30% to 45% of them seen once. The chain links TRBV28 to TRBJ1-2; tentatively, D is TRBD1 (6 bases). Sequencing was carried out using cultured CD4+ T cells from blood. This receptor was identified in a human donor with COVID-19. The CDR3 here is CASTGKDYGYTF. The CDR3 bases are TGTGCCAGTACAGGGAAGGACTATGGCTACACCTTC.